The entry below gives a single T cell receptor beta chain sequence along with its context. This sample was included in a study of blood T cell repertoires in COVID-19. Germline V lookup: CDR1 SQVTM, CDR2 ANQGSEA. The CDR3 runs to 13 residues. V was pared by 5 bases and J by 1 base, with 12 bases between. Generated by immunoSEQ multiplex PCR, the TCRdb table keeps only in-frame clones and is missing some. Of 150,000 to 180,000 clones in the sample, 75% to 90% were seen once. The receptor comes from a woman aged 40-49 years with acute or convalescent COVID-19. This sequence joins TRBV29-1 and TRBJ2-7; tentative D call: TRBD2 (5 bases). The sequencing input was peripheral blood. For the CDR3, the DNA is TGCAGCGTTTTCGGGGAAAATTCCTACGAGCAGTACTTC. It is translated as CSVFGENSYEQYF.